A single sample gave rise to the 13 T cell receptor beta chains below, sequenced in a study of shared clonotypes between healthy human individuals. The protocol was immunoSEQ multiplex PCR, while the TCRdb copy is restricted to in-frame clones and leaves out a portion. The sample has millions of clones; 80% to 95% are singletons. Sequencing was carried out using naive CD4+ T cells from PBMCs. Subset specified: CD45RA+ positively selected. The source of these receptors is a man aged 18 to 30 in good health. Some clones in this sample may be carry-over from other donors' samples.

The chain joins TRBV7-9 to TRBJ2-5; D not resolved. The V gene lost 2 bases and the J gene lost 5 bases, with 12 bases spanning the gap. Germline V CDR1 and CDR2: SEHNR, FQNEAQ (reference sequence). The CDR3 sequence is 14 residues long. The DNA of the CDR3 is TGTGCCAGCAGCTTAACGGGCGTGGGCGAGACCCAGTACTTC. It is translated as CASSLTGVGETQYF. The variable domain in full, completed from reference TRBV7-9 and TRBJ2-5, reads DTGVSQNPRHKITKRGQNVTFRCDPISEHNRLYWYRQTLGQGPEFLTYFQNEAQLEKSRLLSDRFSAERPKGSFSTLEIQRTEQGDSAMYLCASSLTGVGETQYFGPGTRLLVL.

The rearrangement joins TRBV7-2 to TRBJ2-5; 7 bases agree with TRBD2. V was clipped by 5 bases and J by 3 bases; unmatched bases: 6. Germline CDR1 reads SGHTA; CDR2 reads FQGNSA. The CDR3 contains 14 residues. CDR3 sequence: CASSATSLKETQYF. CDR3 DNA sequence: TGTGCCAGCAGCGCGACTAGCCTTAAAGAGACCCAGTACTTC.

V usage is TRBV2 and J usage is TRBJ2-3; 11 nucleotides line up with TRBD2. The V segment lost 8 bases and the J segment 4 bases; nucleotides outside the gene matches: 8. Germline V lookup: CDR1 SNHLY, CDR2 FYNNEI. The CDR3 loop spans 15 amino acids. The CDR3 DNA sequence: TGTGCCAGCCTAATTAGCGGGAGGGGCCCAGATACGCAGTATTTT. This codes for CASLISGRGPDTQYF.

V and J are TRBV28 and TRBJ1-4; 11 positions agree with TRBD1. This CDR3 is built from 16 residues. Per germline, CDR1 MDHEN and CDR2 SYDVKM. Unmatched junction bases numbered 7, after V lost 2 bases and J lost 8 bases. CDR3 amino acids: CASSLRGTGGWEKLFF. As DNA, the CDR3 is TGTGCCAGCAGTTTACGCGGGACAGGGGGGTGGGAAAAACTGTTTTTT.

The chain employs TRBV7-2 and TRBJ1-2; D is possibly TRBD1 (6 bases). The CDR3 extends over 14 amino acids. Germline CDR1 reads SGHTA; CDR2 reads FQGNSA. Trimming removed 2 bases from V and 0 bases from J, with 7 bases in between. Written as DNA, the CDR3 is TGTGCCAGCAGCTTACCAGGGGCTAACTATGGCTACACCTTC. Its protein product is CASSLPGANYGYTF.

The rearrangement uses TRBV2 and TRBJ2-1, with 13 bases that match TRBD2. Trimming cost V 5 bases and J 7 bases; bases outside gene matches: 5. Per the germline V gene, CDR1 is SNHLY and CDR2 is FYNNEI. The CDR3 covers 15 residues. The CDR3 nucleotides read TGTGCCAGCAGTTCCGGGACTAGCGGGACAAATGAGCAGTTCTTC. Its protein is CASSSGTSGTNEQFF.

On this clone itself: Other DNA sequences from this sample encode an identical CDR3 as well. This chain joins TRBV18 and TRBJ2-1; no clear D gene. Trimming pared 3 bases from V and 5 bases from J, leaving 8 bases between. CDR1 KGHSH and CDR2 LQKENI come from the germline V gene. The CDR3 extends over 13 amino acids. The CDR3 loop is CASSPGRDNEQFF. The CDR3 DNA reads TGTGCCAGCTCACCCGGCAGAGACAATGAGCAGTTCTTC.

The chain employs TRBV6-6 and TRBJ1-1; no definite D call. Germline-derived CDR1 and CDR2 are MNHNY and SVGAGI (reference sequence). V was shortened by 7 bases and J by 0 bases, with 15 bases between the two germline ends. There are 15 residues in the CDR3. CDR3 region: CASTLAGQMNTEAFF. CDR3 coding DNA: TGTGCCAGCACCCTAGCCGGGCAGATGAACACTGAAGCTTTCTTT.

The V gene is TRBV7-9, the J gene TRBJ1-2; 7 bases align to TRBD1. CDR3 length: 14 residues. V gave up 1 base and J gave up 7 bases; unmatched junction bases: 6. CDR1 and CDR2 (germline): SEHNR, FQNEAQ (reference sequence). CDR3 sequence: CASSLGPGGGGYTF. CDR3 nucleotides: TGTGCCAGCAGCTTAGGGCCAGGGGGAGGTGGCTACACCTTC.

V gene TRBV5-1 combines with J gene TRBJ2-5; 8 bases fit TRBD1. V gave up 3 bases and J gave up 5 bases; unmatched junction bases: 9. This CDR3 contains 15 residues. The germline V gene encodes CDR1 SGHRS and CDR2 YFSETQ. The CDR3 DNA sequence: TGCGCCAGCAGCTGGGCGACAGGGGCTGAGGAGACCCAGTACTTC. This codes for CASSWATGAEETQYF.

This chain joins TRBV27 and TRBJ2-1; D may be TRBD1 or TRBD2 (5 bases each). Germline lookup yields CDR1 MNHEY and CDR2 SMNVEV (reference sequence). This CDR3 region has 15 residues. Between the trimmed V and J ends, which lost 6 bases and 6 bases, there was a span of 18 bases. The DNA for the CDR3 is TGTGCCAGCAGCTCTCGGGGCCGGCCCCCCAATGAGCAGTTCTTC. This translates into CASSSRGRPPNEQFF.

The CDR3 nucleotides are TGTGCCAGCAGCCCCTACGGGGGCCAGGATCAGCCCCAGCATTTT. This sequence encodes CASSPYGGQDQPQHF. The chain joins TRBV5-5 to TRBJ1-5; possible D gene TRBD1, 6 bases. From germline, CDR1 is SGHKS and CDR2 YYEKEE (reference sequence). CDR3 length equals 15 residues. V lost 4 bases and J 5 bases, leaving 16 bases between the germline ends.

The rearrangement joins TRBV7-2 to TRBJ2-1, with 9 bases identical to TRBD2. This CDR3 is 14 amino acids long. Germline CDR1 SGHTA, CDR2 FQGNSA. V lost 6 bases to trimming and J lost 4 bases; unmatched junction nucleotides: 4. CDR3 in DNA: TGTGCCAGCAGTAGCGGGAGAGCGTACAATGAGCAGTTCTTC. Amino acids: CASSSGRAYNEQFF. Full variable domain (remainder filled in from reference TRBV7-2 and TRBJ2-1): GAGVSQSPSNKVTEKGKDVELRCDPISGHTALYWYRQSLGQGLEFLIYFQGNSAPDKSGLPSDRFSAERTGGSVSTLTIQRTQQEDSAVYLCASSSGRAYNEQFFGPGTRLTVL.